The 2 T cell receptor beta chains presented below share a single source sample, sequenced in a study of blood T cell repertoires in COVID-19. Sequenced by immunoSEQ multiplex PCR; TCRdb stores in-frame clones only, minus some. The data show around 99,000 clones, with approximately 90% seen just once and 1.1% held by the top ten. Sequenced sample: peripheral blood. The origin of the receptors is a human donor in a cohort sampled during active COVID-19.

V usage is TRBV19 and J usage is TRBJ1-5; 9 positions agree with TRBD1. The CDR3 loop spans 15 amino acids. Losses at the gene ends were 5 bases for V and 7 bases for J; bases not matched to a gene: 9. Per the germline V gene, CDR1 is LNHDA and CDR2 is SQIVND (reference sequence). DNA of the CDR3: TGTGCCAGTAGTTCTGGGACAGGGCTTTCGCAGCCCCAGCATTTT. Amino acid sequence: CASSSGTGLSQPQHF.

V gene TRBV19 combines with J gene TRBJ1-2; possible D gene TRBD1, 6 bases. V shed 3 bases and J shed 2 bases, with 13 bases lying between them. The CDR3 totals 15 residues. Looked up from germline, CDR1 is LNHDA and CDR2 is SQIVND (reference sequence). CDR3 loop: CASSISGQGNYGYTF. CDR3 coding DNA: TGTGCCAGTAGTATCTCAGGGCAGGGGAACTATGGCTACACCTTC. Based on the CDR3 plus reference TRBV19 and TRBJ1-2, the full variable domain is DGGITQSPKYLFRKEGQNVTLSCEQNLNHDAMYWYRQDPGQGLRLIYYSQIVNDFQKGDIAEGYSVSREKKESFPLTVTSAQKNPTAFYLCASSISGQGNYGYTFGSGTRLTVV.